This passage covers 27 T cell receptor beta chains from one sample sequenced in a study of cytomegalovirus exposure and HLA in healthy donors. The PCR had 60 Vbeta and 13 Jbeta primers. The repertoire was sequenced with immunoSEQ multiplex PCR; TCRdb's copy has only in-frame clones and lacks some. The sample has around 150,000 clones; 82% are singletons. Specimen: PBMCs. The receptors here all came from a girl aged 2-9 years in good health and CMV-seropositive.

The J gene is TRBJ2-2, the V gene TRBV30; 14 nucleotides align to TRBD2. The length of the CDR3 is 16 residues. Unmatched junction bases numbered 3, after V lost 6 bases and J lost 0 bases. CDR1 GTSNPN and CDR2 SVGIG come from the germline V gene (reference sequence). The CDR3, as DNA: TGTGCCTGCAGGACTAGCGGGAGGTCGAACACCGGGGAGCTGTTTTTT. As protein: CACRTSGRSNTGELFF.

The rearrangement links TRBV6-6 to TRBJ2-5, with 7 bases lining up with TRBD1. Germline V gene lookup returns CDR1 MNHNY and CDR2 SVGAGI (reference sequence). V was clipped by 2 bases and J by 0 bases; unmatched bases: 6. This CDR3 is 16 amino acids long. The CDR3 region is CASSYRQGSHQETQYF. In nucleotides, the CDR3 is TGTGCCAGCAGTTACAGACAGGGAAGCCACCAAGAGACCCAGTACTTC.

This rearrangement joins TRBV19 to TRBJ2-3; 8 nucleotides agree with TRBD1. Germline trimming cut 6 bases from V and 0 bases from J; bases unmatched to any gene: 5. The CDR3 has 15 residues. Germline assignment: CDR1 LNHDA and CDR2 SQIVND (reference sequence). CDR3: CASRGRQGSTDTQYF. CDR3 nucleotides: TGTGCCAGTAGGGGCAGACAGGGGAGCACAGATACGCAGTATTTT.

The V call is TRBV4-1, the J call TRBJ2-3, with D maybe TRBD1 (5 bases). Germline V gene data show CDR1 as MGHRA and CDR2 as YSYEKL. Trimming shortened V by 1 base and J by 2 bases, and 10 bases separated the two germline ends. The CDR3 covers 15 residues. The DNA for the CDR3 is TGCGCCAGCAGCCAAGTCAGGGCCTTCACAGATACGCAGTATTTT. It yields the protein CASSQVRAFTDTQYF.

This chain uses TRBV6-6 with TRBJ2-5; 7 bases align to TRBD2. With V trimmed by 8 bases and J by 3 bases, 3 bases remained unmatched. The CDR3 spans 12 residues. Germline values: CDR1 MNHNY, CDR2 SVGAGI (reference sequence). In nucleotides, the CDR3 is TGTGCCAGCGGGCTAGCGGAAGAGACCCAGTACTTC. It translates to CASGLAEETQYF.

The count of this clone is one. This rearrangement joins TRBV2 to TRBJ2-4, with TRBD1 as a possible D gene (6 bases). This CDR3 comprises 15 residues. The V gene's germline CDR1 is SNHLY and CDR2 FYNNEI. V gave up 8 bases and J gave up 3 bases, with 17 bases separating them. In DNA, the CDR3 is TGTGCCAGCGGGGGCCAGGGTGACGGCAAAAACATTCAGTACTTC. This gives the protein CASGGQGDGKNIQYF.

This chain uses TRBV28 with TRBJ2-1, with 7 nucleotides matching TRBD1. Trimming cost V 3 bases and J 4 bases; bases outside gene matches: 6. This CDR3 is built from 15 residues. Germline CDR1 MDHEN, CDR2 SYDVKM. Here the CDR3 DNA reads TGTGCCAGCAGTTTTGTAGGGGGCTTTTACAATGAGCAGTTCTTC. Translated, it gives CASSFVGGFYNEQFF.

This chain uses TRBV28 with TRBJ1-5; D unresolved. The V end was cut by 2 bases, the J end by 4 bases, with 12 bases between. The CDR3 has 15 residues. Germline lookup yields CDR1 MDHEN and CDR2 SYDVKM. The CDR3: CASSLRGALNQPQHF. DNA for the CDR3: TGTGCCAGCAGTTTACGGGGTGCCCTAAATCAGCCCCAGCATTTT. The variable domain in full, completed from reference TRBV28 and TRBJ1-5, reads DVKVTQSSRYLVKRTGEKVFLECVQDMDHENMFWYRQDPGLGLRLIYFSYDVKMKEKGDIPEGYSVSREKKERFSLILESASTNQTSMYLCASSLRGALNQPQHFGDGTRLSIL.

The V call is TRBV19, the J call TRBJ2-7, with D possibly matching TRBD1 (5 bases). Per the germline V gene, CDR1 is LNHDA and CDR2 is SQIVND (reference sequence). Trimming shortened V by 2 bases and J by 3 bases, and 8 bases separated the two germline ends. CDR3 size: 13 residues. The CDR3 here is CASSIQGDYEQYF. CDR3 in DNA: TGTGCCAGTAGTATACAGGGCGACTACGAGCAGTACTTC.

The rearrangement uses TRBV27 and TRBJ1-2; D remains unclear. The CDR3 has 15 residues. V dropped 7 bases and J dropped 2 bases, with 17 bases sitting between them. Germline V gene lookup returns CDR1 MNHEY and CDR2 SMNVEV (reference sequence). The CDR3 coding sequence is TGTGCCAGCAAAAGGATCTGGGCAACAAACTATGGCTACACCTTC. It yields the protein CASKRIWATNYGYTF.

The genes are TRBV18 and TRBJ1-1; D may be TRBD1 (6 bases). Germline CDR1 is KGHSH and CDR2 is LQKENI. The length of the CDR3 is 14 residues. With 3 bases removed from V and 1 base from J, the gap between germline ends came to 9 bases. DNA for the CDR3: TGTGCCAGCTCACCGGGACAAAGGAACACTGAAGCTTTCTTT. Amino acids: CASSPGQRNTEAFF.

The CDR3 sequence is CASSQGGRNTGELFF. The CDR3 DNA reads as TGTGCCAGCAGCCAAGGCGGGAGGAACACCGGGGAGCTGTTTTTT. The V gene is TRBV4-2, the J gene TRBJ2-2; 7 bases map to TRBD2. J gave up 1 base and V 1 base, and 0 bases lay outside the gene matches. CDR1 is LGHNA and CDR2 is YNFKEQ in the germline V gene. This CDR3 contains 15 residues.

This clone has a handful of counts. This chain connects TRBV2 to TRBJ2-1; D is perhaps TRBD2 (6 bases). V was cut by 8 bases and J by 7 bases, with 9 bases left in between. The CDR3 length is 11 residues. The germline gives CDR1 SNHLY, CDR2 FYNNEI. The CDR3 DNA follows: TGTGCCAGCCTCGGGGGAAATGAGCAGTTCTTC. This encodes CASLGGNEQFF.

CDR3 nucleotide sequence: TGCGCCAGCAGTCCACTGTCAACGACAGATACGCAGTATTTT. Translation gives CASSPLSTTDTQYF. J is TRBJ2-3 and V is TRBV10-1; D call uncertain. Germline CDR1 WNHNN, CDR2 SYGVQD (reference sequence). The V and J ends lost 5 bases and 3 bases respectively, with 12 bases between them. There are 14 residues in the CDR3.

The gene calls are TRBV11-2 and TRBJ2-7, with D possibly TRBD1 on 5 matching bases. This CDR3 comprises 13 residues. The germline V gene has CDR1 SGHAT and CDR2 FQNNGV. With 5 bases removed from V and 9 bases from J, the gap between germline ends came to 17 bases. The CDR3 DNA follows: TGTGCCAGCAGCCCCGTAGGGGTCTCGGGGCAGTACTTC. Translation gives CASSPVGVSGQYF.

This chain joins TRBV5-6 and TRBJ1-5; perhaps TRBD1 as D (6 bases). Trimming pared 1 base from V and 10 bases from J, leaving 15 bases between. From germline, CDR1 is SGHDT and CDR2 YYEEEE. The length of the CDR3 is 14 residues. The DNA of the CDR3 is TGTGCCAGCAGCTTGAAGGGGGTGTCCTTACCCCAGCATTTT. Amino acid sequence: CASSLKGVSLPQHF.

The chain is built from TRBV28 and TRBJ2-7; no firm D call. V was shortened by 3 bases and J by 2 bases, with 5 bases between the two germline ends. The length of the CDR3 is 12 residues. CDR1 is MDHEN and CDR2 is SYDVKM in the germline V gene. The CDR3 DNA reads TGTGCCAGCAGTTTGGCAACCTACGAGCAGTACTTC. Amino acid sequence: CASSLATYEQYF.

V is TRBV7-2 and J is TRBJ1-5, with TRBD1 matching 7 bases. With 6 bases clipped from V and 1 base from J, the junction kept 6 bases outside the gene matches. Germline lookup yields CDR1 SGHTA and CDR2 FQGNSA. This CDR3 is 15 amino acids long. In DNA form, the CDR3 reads TGTGCCAGCAGGAGGGACAGCCAAAGCAATCAGCCCCAGCATTTT. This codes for CASRRDSQSNQPQHF. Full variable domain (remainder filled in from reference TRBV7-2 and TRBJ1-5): GAGVSQSPSNKVTEKGKDVELRCDPISGHTALYWYRQSLGQGLEFLIYFQGNSAPDKSGLPSDRFSAERTGGSVSTLTIQRTQQEDSAVYLCASRRDSQSNQPQHFGDGTRLSIL.

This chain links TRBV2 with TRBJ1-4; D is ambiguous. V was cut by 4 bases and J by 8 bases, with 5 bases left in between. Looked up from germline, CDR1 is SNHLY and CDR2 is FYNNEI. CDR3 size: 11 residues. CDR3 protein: CASSVEEKLFF. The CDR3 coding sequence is TGTGCCAGCAGTGTAGAGGAAAAACTGTTTTTT. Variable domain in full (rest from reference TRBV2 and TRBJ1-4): EPEVTQTPSHQVTQMGQEVILRCVPISNHLYFYWYRQILGQKVEFLVSFYNNEISEKSEIFDDQFSVERPDGSNFTLKIRSTKLEDSAMYFCASSVEEKLFFGSGTQLSVL.

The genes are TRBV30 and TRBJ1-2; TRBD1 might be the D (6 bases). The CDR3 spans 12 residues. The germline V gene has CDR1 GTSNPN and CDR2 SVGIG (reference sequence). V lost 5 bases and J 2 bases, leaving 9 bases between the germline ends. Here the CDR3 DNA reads TGTGCCTGGGGAACAGGGAACTATGGCTACACCTTC. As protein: CAWGTGNYGYTF.

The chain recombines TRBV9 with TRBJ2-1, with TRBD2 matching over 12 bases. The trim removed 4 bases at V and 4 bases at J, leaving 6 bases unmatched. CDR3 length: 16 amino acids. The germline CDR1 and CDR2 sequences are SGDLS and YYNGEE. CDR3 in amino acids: CASSPRLAGAYNEQFF. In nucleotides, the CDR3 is TGTGCCAGCAGCCCACGACTAGCGGGGGCGTACAATGAGCAGTTCTTC.

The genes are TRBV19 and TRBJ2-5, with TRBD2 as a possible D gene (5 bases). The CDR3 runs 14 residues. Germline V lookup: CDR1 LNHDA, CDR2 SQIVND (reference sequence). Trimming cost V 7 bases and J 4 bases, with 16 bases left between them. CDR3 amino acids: CASNSGGGRETQYF. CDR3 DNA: TGTGCCAGTAATTCCGGAGGAGGACGAGAGACCCAGTACTTC.

CDR3 loop: CASSLGTGGPQYF. The CDR3 nucleotides are TGTGCCAGCAGCTTAGGGACAGGGGGCCCCCAGTACTTC. The chain joins TRBV7-2 to TRBJ2-5, with TRBD1 matching over 11 bases. The germline CDR1 and CDR2 sequences are SGHTA and FQGNSA. The CDR3 runs 13 residues. The ends lost 1 base at V and 9 bases at J; junction bases unmatched: 1.

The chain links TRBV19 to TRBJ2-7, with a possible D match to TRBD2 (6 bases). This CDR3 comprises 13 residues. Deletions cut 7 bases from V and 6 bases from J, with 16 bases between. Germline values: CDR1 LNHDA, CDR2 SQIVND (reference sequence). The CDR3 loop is CASTTGSGLEQYF. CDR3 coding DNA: TGTGCCAGTACGACTGGGTCGGGACTCGAGCAGTACTTC.

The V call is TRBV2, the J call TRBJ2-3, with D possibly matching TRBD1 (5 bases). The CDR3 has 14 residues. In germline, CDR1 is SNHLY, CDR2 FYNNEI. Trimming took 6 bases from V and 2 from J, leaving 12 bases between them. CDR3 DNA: TGTGCCAGCAGGCTTCGGACATACACAGATACGCAGTATTTT. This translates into CASRLRTYTDTQYF.

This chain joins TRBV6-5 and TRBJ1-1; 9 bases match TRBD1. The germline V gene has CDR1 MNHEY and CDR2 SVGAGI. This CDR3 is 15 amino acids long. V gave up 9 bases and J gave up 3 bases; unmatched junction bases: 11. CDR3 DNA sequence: TGTGCCAGTACGATGGACAGGGGACGTGACACTGAAGCTTTCTTT. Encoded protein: CASTMDRGRDTEAFF.

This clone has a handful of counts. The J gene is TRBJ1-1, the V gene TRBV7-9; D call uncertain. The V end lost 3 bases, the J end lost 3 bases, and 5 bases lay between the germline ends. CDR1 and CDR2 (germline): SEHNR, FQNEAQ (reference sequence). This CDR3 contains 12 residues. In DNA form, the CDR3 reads TGTGCCAGCAGCTTGGACTACACTGAAGCTTTCTTT. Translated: CASSLDYTEAFF.